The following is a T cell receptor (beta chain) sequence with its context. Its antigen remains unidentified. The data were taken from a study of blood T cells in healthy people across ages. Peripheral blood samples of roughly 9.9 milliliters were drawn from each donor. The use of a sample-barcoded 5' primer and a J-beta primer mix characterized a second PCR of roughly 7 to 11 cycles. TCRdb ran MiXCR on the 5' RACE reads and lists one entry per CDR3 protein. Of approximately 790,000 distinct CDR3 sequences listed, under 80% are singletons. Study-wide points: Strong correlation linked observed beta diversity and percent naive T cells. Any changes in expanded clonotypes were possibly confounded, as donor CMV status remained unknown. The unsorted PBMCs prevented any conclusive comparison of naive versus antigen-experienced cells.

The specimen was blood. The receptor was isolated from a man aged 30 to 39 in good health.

CDR3 region: CASSLGTSQETQYF. CDR3 DNA sequence: TGTGCCAGCAGTTTAGGGACTAGCCAAGAGACCCAGTACTTC. The chain has TRBV12-3 or TRBV12-4 and TRBJ2-5, with TRBD2 matching 7 bases. V was clipped by 1 base and J by 1 base; unmatched bases: 0. This CDR3 comprises 14 residues.